This note documents a single T cell receptor beta chain sequence. No antigen is known for it. The data were taken from a study of cytotoxic CD8 clonotypes in ibrutinib-treated CLL. Study-wide results and caveats: Public clonotypes (which were uncommon) either contracted or remained stable on treatment.

The CDR3 runs 15 residues. V gave up 6 bases and J gave up 3 bases; unmatched junction bases: 5. Looked up from germline, CDR1 is MNHEY and CDR2 is SVGAGI. Measured with immunoSEQ multiplex PCR; TCRdb has only the in-frame clones, and not every one. The repertoire consists of 20,000 to 30,000 clones, with approximately 71% occurring once and the leading ten covering 51%. Sample: PBMCs, taken at disease progression, from a patient treated with ibrutinib. The sequence came from a human donor with chronic lymphocytic leukemia. This chain connects TRBV6-5 to TRBJ2-2; 9 positions match TRBD1. The chain's CDR3 is CASSLQGAHTGELFF. The CDR3 DNA is TGTGCCAGCAGCTTACAGGGGGCTCACACCGGGGAGCTGTTTTTT.